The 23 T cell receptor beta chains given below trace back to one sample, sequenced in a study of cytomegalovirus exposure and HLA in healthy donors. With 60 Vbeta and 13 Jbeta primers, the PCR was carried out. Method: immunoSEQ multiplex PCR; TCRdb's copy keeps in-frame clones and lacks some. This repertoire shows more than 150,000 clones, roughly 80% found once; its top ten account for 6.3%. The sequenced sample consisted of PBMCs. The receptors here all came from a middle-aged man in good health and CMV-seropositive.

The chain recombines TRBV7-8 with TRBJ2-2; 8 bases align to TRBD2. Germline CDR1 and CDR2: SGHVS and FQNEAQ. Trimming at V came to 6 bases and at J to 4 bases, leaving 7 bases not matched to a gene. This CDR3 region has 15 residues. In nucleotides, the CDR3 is TGTGCCAGCAGGGTTAGCGGGGATAGCACCGGGGAGCTGTTTTTT. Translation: CASRVSGDSTGELFF.

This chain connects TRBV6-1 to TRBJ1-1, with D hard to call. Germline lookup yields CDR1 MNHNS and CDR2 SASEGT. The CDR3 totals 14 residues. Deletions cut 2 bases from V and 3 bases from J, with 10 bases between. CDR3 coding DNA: TGTGCCAGCAGTGAATTTACGGGGTACACTGAAGCTTTCTTT. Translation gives CASSEFTGYTEAFF.

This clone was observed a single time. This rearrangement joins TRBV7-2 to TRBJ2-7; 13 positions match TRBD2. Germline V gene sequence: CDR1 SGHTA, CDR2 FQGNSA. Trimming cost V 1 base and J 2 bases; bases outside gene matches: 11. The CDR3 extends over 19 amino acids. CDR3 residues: CASSLVPSLLAGGPYEQYF. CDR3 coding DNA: TGTGCCAGCAGCTTAGTACCCTCACTACTAGCGGGGGGGCCCTACGAGCAGTACTTC.

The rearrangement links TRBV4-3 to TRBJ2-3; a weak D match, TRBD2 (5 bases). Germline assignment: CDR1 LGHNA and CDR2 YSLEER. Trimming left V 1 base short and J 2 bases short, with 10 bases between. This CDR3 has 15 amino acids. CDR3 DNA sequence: TGCGCCAGCAGCCAAGGTAGCGCCGCCACAGATACGCAGTATTTT. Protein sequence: CASSQGSAATDTQYF.

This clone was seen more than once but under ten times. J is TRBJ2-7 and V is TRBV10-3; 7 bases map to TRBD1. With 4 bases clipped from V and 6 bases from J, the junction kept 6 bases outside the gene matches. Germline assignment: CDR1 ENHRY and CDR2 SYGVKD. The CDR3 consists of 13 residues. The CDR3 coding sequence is TGTGCCATCAGTGGAGGGACAGCCGCCGAGCAGTACTTC. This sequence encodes CAISGGTAAEQYF.

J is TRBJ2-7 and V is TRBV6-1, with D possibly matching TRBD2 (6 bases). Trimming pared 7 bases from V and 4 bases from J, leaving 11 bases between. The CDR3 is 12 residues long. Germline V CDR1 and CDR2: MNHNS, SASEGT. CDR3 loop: CASTAGGYEQYF. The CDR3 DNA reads TGTGCCAGCACGGCAGGAGGGTACGAGCAGTACTTC.

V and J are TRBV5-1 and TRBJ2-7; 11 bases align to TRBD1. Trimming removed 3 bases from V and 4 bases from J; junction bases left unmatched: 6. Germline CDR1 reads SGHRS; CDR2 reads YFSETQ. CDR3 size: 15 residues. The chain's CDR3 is CASSSGQGAQYEQYF. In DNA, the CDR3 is TGCGCCAGCAGCTCTGGACAGGGGGCACAATACGAGCAGTACTTC.

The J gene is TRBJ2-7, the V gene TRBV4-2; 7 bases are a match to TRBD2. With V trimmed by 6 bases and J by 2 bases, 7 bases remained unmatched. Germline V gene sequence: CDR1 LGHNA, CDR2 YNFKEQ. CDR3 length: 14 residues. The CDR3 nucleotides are TGTGCCAGCAGTCGCGGGGGAGAGCCCTACGAGCAGTACTTC. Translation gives CASSRGGEPYEQYF.

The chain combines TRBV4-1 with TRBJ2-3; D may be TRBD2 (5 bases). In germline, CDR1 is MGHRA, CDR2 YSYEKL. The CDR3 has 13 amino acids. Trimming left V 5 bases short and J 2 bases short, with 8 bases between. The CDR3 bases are TGCGCCAGCAGCTCCCGGGACACAGATACGCAGTATTTT. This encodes CASSSRDTDTQYF.

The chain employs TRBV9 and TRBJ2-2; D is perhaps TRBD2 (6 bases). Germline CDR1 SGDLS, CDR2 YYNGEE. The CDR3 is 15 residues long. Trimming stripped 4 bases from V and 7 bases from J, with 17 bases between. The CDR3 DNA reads TGTGCCAGCAGCCCCGGGACTCCGGGGGACGGGGAGCTGTTTTTT. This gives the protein CASSPGTPGDGELFF. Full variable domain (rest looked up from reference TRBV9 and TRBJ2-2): DSGVTQTPKHLITATGQRVTLRCSPRSGDLSVYWYQQSLDQGLQFLIQYYNGEERAKGNILERFSAQQFPDLHSELNLSSLELGDSALYFCASSPGTPGDGELFFGEGSRLTVL.

The CDR3 region has the DNA TGTGCCAGCAGTGGTGGTAATGAGGGGGTCTATGGCTACACCTTC. Its protein is CASSGGNEGVYGYTF. The rearrangement links TRBV6-5 to TRBJ1-2; perhaps TRBD1 as D (6 bases). The V end lost 5 bases, the J end lost 4 bases, and 17 bases lay between the germline ends. Germline V gene data show CDR1 as MNHEY and CDR2 as SVGAGI. The CDR3 has 15 residues.

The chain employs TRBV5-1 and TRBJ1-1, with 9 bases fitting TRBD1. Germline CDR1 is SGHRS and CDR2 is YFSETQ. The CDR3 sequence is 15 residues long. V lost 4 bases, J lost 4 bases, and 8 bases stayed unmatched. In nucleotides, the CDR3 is TGCGCCAGCAGCGAGATACAGGGGGCTGGCACTGAAGCTTTCTTT. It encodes CASSEIQGAGTEAFF.

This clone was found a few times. CDR3 nucleotide sequence: TGTGCCACCAGCGAACAGGCCCAGAACACCGGGGAGCTGTTTTTT. Its translation: CATSEQAQNTGELFF. V is TRBV15 and J is TRBJ2-2, with D possibly TRBD1 on 5 matching bases. The CDR3 is made up of 15 amino acids. V lost 5 bases, J lost 1 base, and 11 bases lay in between. CDR1 and CDR2 from the germline V gene are LNHNV and YYDKDF (reference sequence). Together with reference TRBV15 and TRBJ2-2, the CDR3 gives the full variable domain: DAMVIQNPRYQVTQFGKPVTLSCSQTLNHNVMYWYQQKSSQAPKLLFHYYDKDFNNEADTPDNFQSRRPNTSFCFLDIRSPGLGDTAMYLCATSEQAQNTGELFFGEGSRLTVL.

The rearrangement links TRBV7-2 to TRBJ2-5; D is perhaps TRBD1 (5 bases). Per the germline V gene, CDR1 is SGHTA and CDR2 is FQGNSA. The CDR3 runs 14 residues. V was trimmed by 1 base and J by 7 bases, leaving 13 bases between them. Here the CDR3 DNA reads TGTGCCAGCAGCTTAGAGGGGTCGTCCGGGACCCAGTACTTC. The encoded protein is CASSLEGSSGTQYF.

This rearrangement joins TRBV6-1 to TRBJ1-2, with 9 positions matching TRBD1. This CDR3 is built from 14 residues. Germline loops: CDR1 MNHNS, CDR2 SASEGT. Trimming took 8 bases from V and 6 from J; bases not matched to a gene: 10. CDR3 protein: CASRWTGERDGYTF. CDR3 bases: TGTGCCAGCCGATGGACAGGGGAAAGGGATGGCTACACCTTC.

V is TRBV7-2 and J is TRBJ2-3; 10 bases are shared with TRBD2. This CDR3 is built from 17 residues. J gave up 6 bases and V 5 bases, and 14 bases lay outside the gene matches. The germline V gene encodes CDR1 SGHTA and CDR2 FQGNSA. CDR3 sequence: CASSLWRGSGGRDTQYF. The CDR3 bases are TGTGCCAGCAGCCTCTGGAGAGGTAGCGGGGGGAGGGATACGCAGTATTTT.

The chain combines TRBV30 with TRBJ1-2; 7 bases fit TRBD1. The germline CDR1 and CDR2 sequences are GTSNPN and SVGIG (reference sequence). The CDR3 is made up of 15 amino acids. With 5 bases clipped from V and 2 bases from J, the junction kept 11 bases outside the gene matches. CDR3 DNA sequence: TGTGCCTGGCAACTTCGAAAGGGACAGAACTATGGCTACACCTTC. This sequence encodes CAWQLRKGQNYGYTF.

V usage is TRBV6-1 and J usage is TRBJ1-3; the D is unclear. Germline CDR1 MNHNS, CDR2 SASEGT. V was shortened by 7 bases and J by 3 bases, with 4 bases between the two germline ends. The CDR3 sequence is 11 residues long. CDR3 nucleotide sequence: TGTGCCAGCATCTTTGGAAACACCATATATTTT. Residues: CASIFGNTIYF.

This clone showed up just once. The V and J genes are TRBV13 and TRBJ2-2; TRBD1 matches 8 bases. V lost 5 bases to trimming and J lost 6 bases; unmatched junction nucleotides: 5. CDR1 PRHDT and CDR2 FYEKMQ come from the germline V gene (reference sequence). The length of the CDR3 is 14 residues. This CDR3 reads CASSATTGAGELFF. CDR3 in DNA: TGTGCCAGCAGCGCGACGACAGGGGCCGGGGAGCTGTTTTTT.

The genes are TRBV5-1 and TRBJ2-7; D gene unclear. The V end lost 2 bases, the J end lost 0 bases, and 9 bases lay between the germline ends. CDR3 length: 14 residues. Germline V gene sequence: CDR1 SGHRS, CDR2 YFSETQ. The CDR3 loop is CASSFYRTSYEQYF. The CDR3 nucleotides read TGCGCCAGCAGCTTCTACAGAACCTCCTACGAGCAGTACTTC.

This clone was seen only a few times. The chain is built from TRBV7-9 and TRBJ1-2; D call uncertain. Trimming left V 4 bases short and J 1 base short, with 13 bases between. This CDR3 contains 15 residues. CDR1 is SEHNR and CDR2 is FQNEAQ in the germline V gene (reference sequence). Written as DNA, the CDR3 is TGTGCCAGCAGCTCGGGAAAGGCACTTAACTATGGCTACACCTTC. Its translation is CASSSGKALNYGYTF.

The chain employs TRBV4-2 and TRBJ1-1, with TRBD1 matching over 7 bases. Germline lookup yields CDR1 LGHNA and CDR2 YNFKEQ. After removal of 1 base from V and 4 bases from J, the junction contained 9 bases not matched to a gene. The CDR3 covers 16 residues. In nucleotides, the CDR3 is TGTGCCAGCAGCCAAGCCGGAGGGGGCGACGGCACTGAAGCTTTCTTT. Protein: CASSQAGGGDGTEAFF.

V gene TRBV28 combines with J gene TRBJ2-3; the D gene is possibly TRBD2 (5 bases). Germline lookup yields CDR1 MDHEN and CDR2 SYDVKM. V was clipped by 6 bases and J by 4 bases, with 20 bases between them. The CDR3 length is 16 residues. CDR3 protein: CASSPRGLRVPDTQYF. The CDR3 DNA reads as TGTGCCAGCAGCCCCCGAGGGCTGAGGGTTCCAGATACGCAGTATTTT.